The T cell receptor beta chain under discussion was sequenced for a study of blood T cells in healthy people across ages. The amount of total RNA extracted per sample was at least 5 micrograms. The second PCR ran about 6 to 11 cycles with a sample-barcoded 5' primer and J-beta primers. Each of the samples gave a minimum of 3 million paired-end reads that contained CDR3. Via MiXCR, TCRdb re-called the 5' RACE reads, giving one row per CDR3 protein. The sample holds around 990,000 distinct CDR3 sequences, around two fifths seen once. Study-level points and caveats: Estimated diversity across one million T cells was deemed an underestimate.

With respect to this clonotype: Antigen specificity is unknown. A much more abundant neighbour one base away suggests this may be a read error.

Specimen: blood. The receptor comes from a man aged 18 to 29 in good health.

The CDR3 here is CAISETGSRDGNEQFF. The CDR3 bases are TGTGCCATCAGTGAGACGGGTAGCAGGGATGGAAATGAGCAGTTCTTC. The J gene is TRBJ2-1, the V gene TRBV10-3; D might be TRBD1 (5 bases). Germline CDR1 and CDR2: ENHRY and SYGVKD. The ends were cut back, 2 bases at V and 7 bases at J, with 18 bases in the middle. The CDR3 consists of 16 residues.